The sequence of this TCR beta chain was determined in a study of neurological immune-mediated disorders. General study findings and limits: The highest TCR clonal expansion occurred in HTLV-1-associated myelopathy; multiple sclerosis fell below healthy controls.

The CDR3 contains 14 residues. Germline CDR1 is DFQATT and CDR2 is SNEGSKA (reference sequence). The authors produced cDNA by 5'RACE using 10-nucleotide random UMIs. TCRdb redid the calling of the 5' RACE reads with MiXCR, one entry per CDR3 protein. The data show some 77,000 distinct CDR3 sequences, roughly 10% seen once. This clonotype was recorded many times. The target antigen is unknown. V gene TRBV20-1 combines with J gene TRBJ2-5; TRBD2 agrees at 9 bases. Specimen: PBMCs. The source is a man in his forties or fifties in good health. The CDR3 DNA reads as TGCAGCCTGGTGGGACTAGCTTTCCAAGAGACCCAGTACTTC. Its protein is CSLVGLAFQETQYF.